These 3 T cell receptor beta chains originate from one sample sequenced in a study of blood T cell repertoires in COVID-19. Repertoires were generated with immunoSEQ multiplex PCR, while TCRdb's copy carries only in-frame clones and drops some. The sample holds roughly 310,000 clones; about 92% are singletons and the top ten take 2.6%. The specimen sequenced was PBMCs or T cells enriched from blood (not recorded which). Every receptor here comes from a man aged 55-75 years who had recovered from COVID-19.

The CDR3 sequence is CASSQPGLETQYF. CDR3 nucleotides: TGTGCCAGCAGCCAGCCGGGGTTGGAGACCCAGTACTTC. The chain is built from TRBV25-1 and TRBJ2-5, with D possibly matching TRBD2 (5 bases). Trimming cost V 6 bases and J 5 bases, with 13 bases left between them. CDR1 is MGHDK and CDR2 is SYGVNS in the germline V gene. The length of the CDR3 is 13 residues.

This sequence joins TRBV11-2 and TRBJ1-1; D is unresolved. The V end lost 1 base, the J end lost 0 bases, and 6 bases lay between the germline ends. The CDR3 contains 14 residues. The germline V gene has CDR1 SGHAT and CDR2 FQNNGV. The CDR3 region has the DNA TGTGCCAGCAGCTTAGCGAGGATGAACACTGAAGCTTTCTTT. Its protein is CASSLARMNTEAFF.

This chain uses TRBV2 with TRBJ2-3; D is possibly TRBD2 (5 bases). CDR1 and CDR2 (germline): SNHLY, FYNNEI. The V end lost 6 bases, the J end lost 1 base, and 17 bases lay between the germline ends. The CDR3 is 16 amino acids. The CDR3 spells CASSPTGRGRTDTQYF. The CDR3 nucleotides read TGTGCCAGCAGCCCGACGGGGAGAGGACGCACAGATACGCAGTATTTT.